This entry concerns a single TCR beta chain. This specimen belongs to a study of shared clonotypes between healthy human individuals. The assay was immunoSEQ multiplex PCR, and TCRdb's table has in-frame clones only and misses some. This table has about 1.5 million clones, 95% to 99% appearing once. V was clipped by 1 base and J by 0 bases, with 13 bases between them. This CDR3 spans 17 amino acids. From germline, CDR1 is SGHTA and CDR2 FQGNSA. The rearrangement uses TRBV7-2 and TRBJ2-1; D unclear. The sequenced sample was naive CD4+ T cells sorted from blood. Subset indicated: CD45RA+ positively selected. The clonotype originates from a man aged 25-45 years in good health. CDR3 protein: CASSLVVGFFSYNEQFF. As DNA, the CDR3 is TGTGCCAGCAGCTTAGTAGTGGGTTTCTTCTCCTACAATGAGCAGTTCTTC.